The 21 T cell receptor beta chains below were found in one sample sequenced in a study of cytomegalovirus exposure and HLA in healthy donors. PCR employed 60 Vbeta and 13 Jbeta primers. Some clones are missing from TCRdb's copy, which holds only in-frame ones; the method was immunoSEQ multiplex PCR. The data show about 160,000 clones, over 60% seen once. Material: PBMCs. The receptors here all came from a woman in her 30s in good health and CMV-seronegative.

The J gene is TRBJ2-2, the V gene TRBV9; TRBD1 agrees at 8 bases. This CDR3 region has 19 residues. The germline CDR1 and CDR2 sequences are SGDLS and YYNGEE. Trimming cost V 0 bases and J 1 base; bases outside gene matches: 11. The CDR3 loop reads CASSVARTGITLNTGELFF. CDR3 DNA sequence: TGTGCCAGCAGCGTAGCGAGGACAGGGATAACATTGAACACCGGGGAGCTGTTTTTT.

The CDR3, as DNA: TGTGCCAGCAGCGTATATACAGGGAACACTGAAGCTTTCTTT. Its protein is CASSVYTGNTEAFF. V is TRBV5-5 and J is TRBJ1-1; a weak D match, TRBD1 (5 bases). CDR1 SGHKS and CDR2 YYEKEE come from the germline V gene (reference sequence). Deletions cut 4 bases from V and 1 base from J, with 11 bases between. This CDR3 has 14 residues.

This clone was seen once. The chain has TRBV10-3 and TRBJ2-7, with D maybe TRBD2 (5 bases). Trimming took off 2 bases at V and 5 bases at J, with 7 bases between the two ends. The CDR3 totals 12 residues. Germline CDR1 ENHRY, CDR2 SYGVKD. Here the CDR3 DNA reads TGTGCCATCAGTGAGGAGGGAAACGAGCAGTACTTC. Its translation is CAISEEGNEQYF.

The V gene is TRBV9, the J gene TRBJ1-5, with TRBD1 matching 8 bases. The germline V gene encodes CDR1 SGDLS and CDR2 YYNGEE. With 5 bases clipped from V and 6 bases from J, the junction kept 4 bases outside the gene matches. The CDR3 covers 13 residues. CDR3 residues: CASSAGTGQPQHF. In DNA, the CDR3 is TGTGCCAGCAGTGCCGGGACAGGTCAGCCCCAGCATTTT.

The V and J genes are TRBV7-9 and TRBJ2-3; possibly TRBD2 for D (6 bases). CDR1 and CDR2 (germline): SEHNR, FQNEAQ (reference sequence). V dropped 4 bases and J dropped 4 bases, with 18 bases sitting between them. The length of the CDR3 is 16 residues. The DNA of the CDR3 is TGTGCCAGCAGCTGGGGAGGCCGGGCAGACCCAGATACGCAGTATTTT. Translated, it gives CASSWGGRADPDTQYF.

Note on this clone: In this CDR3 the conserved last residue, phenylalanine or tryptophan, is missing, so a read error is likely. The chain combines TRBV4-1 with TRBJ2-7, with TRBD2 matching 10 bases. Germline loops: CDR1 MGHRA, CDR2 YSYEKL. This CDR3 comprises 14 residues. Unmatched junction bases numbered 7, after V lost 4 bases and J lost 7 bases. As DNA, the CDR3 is TGCGCCAGCAGCCCTTTAGCGGGAGGTCGTGAGCAGTACCTC. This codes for CASSPLAGGREQYL.

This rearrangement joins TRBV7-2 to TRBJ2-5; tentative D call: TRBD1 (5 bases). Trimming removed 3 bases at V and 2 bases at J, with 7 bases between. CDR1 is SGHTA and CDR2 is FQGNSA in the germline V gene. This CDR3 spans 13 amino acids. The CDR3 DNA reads TGTGCCAGCAGCTTCGACAGACAAGAGACCCAGTACTTC. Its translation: CASSFDRQETQYF.

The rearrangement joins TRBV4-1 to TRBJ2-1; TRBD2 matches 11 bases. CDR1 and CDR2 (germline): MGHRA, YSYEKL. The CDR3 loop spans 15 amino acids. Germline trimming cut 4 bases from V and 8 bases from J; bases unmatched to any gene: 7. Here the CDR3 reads CASSPLAGGMDEQFF. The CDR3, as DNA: TGCGCCAGCAGCCCCCTAGCGGGGGGCATGGATGAGCAGTTCTTC.

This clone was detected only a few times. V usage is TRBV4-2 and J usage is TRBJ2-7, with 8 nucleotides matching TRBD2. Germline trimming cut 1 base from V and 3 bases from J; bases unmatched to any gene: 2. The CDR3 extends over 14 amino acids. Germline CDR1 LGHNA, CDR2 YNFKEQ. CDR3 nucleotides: TGTGCCAGCAGCCAAGGACTAGCGAACTACGAGCAGTACTTC. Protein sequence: CASSQGLANYEQYF.

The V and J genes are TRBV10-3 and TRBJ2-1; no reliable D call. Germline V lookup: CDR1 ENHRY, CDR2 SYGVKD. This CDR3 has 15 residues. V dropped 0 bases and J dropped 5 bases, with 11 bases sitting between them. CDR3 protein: CAISESRGSDNEQFF. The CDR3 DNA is TGTGCCATCAGTGAGTCGAGAGGAAGCGACAATGAGCAGTTCTTC.

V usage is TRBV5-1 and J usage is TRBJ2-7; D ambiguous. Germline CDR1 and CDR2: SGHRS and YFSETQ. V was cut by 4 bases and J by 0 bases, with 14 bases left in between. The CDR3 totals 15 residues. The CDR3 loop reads CASSLAASYSYEQYF. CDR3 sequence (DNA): TGCGCCAGCAGCCTGGCAGCGTCTTACTCCTACGAGCAGTACTTC.

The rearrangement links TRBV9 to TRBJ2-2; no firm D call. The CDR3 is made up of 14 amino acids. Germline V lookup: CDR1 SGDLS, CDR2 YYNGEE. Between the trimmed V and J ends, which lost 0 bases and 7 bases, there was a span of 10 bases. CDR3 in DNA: TGTGCCAGCAGCGTAGTGTCCGGTGGCGGGGAGCTGTTTTTT. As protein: CASSVVSGGGELFF.

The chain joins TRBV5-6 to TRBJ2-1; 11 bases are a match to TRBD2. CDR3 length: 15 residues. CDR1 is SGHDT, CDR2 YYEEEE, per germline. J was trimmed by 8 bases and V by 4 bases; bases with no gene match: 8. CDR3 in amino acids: CASSITSGSSYEQFF. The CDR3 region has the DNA TGTGCCAGCAGCATAACTAGCGGGAGTAGCTATGAGCAGTTCTTC.

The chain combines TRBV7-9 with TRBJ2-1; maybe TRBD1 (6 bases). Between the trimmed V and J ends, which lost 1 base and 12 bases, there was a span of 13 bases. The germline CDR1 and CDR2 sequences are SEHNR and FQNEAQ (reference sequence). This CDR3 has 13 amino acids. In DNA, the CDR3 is TGTGCCAGCAGCTTAGTGGGGGCCCCCCGGCAGTTCTTC. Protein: CASSLVGAPRQFF.

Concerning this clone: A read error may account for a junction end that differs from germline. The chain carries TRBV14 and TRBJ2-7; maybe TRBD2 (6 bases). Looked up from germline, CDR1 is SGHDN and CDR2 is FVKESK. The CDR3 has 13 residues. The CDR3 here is CASSQDGRYGQYF. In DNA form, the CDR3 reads TGTGCCAGCAGCCAAGATGGGAGGTACGGGCAGTACTTC.

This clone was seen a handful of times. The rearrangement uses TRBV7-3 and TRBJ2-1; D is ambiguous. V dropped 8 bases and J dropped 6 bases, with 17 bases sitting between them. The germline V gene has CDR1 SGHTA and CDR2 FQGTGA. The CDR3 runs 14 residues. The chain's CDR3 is CASSADTLGNEQFF. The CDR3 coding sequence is TGTGCCAGCTCGGCAGACACTTTGGGCAATGAGCAGTTCTTC.

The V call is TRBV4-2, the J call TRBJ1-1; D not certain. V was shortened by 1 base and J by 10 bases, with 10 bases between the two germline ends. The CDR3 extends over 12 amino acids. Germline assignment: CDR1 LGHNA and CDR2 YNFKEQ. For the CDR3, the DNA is TGTGCCAGCAGCCAAGTTTCGGGAGGAGCTTTCTTT. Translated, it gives CASSQVSGGAFF.

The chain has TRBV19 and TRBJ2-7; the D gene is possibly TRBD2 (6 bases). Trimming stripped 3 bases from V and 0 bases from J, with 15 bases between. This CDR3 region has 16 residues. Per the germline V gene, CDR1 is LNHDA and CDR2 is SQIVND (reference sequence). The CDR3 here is CASSIAWTTSSYEQYF. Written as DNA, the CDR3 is TGTGCCAGTAGTATCGCATGGACTACGAGCTCCTACGAGCAGTACTTC.

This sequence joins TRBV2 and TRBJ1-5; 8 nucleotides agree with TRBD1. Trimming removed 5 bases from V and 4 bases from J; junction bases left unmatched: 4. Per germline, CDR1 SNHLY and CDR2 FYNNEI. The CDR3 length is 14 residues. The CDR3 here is CASSRQGQNQPQHF. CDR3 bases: TGTGCCAGCAGTAGACAGGGGCAAAATCAGCCCCAGCATTTT.

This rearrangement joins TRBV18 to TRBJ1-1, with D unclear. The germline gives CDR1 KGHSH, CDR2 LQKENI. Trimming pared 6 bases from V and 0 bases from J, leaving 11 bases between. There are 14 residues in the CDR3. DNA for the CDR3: TGTGCCAGCTCTCCCGTCAGAATGAACACTGAAGCTTTCTTT. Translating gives CASSPVRMNTEAFF.

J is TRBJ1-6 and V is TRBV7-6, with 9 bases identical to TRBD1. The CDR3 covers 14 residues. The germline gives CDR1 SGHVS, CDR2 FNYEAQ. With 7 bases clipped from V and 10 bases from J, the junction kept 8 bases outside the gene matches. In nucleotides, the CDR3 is TGTGCCAGCACCACCGGGACAGGGATCTCACCCCTCCACTTT. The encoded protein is CASTTGTGISPLHF.